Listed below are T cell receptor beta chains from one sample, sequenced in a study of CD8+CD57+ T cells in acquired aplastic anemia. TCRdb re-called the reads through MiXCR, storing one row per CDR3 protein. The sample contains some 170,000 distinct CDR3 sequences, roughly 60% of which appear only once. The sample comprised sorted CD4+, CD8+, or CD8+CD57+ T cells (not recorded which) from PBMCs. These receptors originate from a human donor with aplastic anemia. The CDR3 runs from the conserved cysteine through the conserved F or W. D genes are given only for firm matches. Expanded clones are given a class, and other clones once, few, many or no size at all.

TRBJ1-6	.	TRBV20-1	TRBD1	CSAPYAGQGGSPLHF	TGCAGTGCCCCTTACGCGGGACAGGGCGGTTCACCCCTCCACTTT
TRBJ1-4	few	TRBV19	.	CASSIGEKLFF	TGTGCCAGTAGTATCGGTGAAAAACTGTTTTTT
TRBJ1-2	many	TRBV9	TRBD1	CASSPQGIGYTF	TGTGCCAGCAGCCCACAGGGGATTGGCTACACCTTC
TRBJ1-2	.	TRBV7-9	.	CASSPRRQVQGYTF	TGTGCCAGCAGCCCTAGACGCCAGGTTCAGGGCTACACCTTC
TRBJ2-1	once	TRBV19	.	CASSVGDTLLDEQFF	TGTGCCAGTAGTGTGGGGGACACCCTATTGGATGAGCAGTTCTTC
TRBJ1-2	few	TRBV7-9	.	CASSLGQEDTF	TGTGCCAGCAGCTTAGGGCAGGAGGACACCTTC
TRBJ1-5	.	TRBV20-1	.	CSAIWDGLSNQPQHF	TGCAGTGCTATCTGGGACGGCCTTAGCAATCAGCCCCAGCATTTT
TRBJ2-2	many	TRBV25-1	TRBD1	CASSAGQTELFF	TGTGCCAGCAGTGCGGGACAGACGGAGCTGTTTTTT
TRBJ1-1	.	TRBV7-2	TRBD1	CASSRLQGANTEAFF	TGTGCCAGCAGCCGCCTACAGGGGGCGAACACTGAAGCTTTCTTT
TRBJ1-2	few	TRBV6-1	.	CASILWGRRLYGYTF	TGTGCCAGCATATTATGGGGGCGGCGGCTCTATGGCTACACCTTC
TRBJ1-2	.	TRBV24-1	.	CATADTGDGYTF	TGTGCCACCGCGGATACAGGAGATGGCTACACCTTC
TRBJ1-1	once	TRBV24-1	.	CATSDSNLNTEAFF	TGTGCCACCAGTGATTCTAACTTGAACACTGAAGCTTTCTTT
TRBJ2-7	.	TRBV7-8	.	CASSLEGRPSSYEQYF	TGTGCCAGCAGCTTAGAGGGGAGGCCTTCCTCCTACGAGCAGTACTTC
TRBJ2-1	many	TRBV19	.	CASNIGGYNEQFF	TGTGCCAGTAACATCGGGGGATACAATGAGCAGTTCTTC
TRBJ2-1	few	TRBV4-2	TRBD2	CASSQEVGGTNYEQFF	TGTGCCAGCAGCCAAGAAGTCGGGGGGACCAACTATGAGCAGTTCTTC
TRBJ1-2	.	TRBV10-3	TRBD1	CAISGGQGLYTF	TGTGCCATCAGTGGTGGACAGGGGCTGTACACCTTC
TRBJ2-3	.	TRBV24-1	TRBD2	CATSDKGTSGPTDTQYF	TGTGCCACCAGTGATAAAGGGACTAGCGGACCCACAGATACGCAGTATTTT
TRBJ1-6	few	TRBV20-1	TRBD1	CSAPQGDRNSPLHF	TGCAGTGCCCCACAGGGGGATAGGAATTCACCCCTCCACTTT
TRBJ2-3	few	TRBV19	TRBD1	CASSIHLGGIVTDTQYF	TGTGCCAGTAGTATTCATCTAGGGGGCATCGTCACAGATACGCAGTATTTT
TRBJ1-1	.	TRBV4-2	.	CASSQDQGYPEALF	TGTGCCAGCAGCCAAGATCAAGGGTACCCTGAAGCTCTCTTT
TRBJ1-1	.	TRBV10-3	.	CAILGGPGTEAFF	TGTGCCATCCTAGGGGGGCCCGGCACTGAAGCTTTCTTT
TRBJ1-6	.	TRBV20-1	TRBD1	CSATDRGHPLHF	TGCAGTGCCACCGACAGGGGGCATCCCCTCCACTTT
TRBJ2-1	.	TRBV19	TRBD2	CASSRGVNYNEQFF	TGTGCCAGCAGCCGGGGGGTTAATTACAATGAGCAGTTCTTC
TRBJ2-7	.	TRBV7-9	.	CASSFRAEQYF	TGTGCCAGCAGCTTCCGAGCCGAGCAGTACTTC
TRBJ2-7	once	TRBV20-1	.	CSALKIGAYEQYF	TGCAGTGCATTGAAAATTGGGGCCTACGAGCAGTACTTC
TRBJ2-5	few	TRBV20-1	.	CSAREQRLFQETQYF	TGCAGTGCTAGAGAACAGCGGTTGTTTCAAGAGACCCAGTACTTC
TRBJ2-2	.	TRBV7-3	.	CASSFQRDAGELFF	TGTGCCAGCAGCTTTCAACGGGACGCCGGGGAGCTGTTTTTT
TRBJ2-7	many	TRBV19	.	CARGYRASYEQYF	TGTGCCAGGGGGTACCGGGCCTCCTACGAGCAGTACTTC
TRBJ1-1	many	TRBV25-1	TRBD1	CASSDPGTGATEAFF	TGTGCCAGCAGTGATCCCGGGACAGGGGCTACTGAAGCTTTCTTT
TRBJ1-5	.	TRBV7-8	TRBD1	CASSITGGDQPQHF	TGTGCCAGTAGTATAACAGGGGGCGATCAGCCCCAGCATTTT
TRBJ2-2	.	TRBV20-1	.	CSAGGRKNTGELFF	TGCAGTGCCGGGGGACGGAAGAACACCGGGGAGCTGTTTTTT
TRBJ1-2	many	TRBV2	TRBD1	CASSERTGVNYGYTF	TGTGCCAGCAGTGAAAGGACAGGGGTAAACTATGGCTACACCTTC
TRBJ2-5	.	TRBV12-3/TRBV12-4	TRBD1	CASSPPPGQDFEETQYF	TGTGCCAGCAGCCCGCCTCCGGGACAGGATTTTGAAGAGACCCAGTACTTC
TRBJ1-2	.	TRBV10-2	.	CASVKEHSIYGYTF	TGCGCCAGCGTAAAGGAACATTCAATCTATGGCTACACCTTC
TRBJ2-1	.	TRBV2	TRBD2	CAGAWTSGTEQFF	TGTGCCGGGGCGTGGACTAGCGGGACTGAGCAGTTCTTC
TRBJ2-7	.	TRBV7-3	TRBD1	CASSLGGQGLTRSYEQYF	TGTGCCAGCAGCTTAGGCGGACAGGGTTTGACCCGCTCCTACGAGCAGTACTTC
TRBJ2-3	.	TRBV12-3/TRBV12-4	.	CASSLSVGPTDTQYF	TGTGCCAGCAGTTTGTCGGTGGGGCCCACAGATACGCAGTATTTT
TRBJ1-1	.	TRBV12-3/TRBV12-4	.	CASSGQLNTEAFF	TGTGCCAGCAGTGGGCAATTGAACACTGAAGCTTTCTTT
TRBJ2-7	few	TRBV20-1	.	CSARDKIYEQYF	TGCAGTGCTAGAGACAAGATCTACGAGCAGTACTTC
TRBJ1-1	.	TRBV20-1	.	CSARRDMNTEAFF	TGCAGTGCTAGACGGGACATGAACACTGAAGCTTTCTTT
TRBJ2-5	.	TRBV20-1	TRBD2	CSARGVGAGVGQETQYF	TGCAGTGCTAGAGGCGTAGGAGCGGGGGTCGGTCAAGAGACCCAGTACTTC
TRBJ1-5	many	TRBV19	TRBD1	CAIGQGAQPQHF	TGTGCCATCGGACAGGGGGCCCAGCCCCAGCATTTT
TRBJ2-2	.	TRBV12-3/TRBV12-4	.	CASILTGELFF	TGTGCCAGCATCCTAACCGGGGAGCTGTTTTTT
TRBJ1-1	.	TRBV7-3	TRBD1	CASSLNPGGTEAFF	TGTGCCAGCAGCTTAAACCCAGGGGGCACTGAAGCTTTCTTT
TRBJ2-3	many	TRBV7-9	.	CASSWTKRADTQYF	TGTGCCAGCAGCTGGACAAAGAGGGCAGATACGCAGTATTTT
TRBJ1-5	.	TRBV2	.	CASSGRAGAGNQPQHF	TGCGCCAGCAGCGGCCGGGCGGGGGCGGGCAATCAGCCCCAGCATTTT
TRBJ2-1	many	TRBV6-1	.	CASRTGVSYNEQFF	TGTGCCAGCAGGACAGGAGTCTCCTACAATGAGCAGTTCTTC
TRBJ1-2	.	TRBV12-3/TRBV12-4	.	CASSKDIIVANYGYTF	TGTGCCAGCAGTAAGGACATTATCGTCGCTAACTATGGCTACACCTTC
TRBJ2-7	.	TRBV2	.	CASSEASAKVHEQYF	TGTGCCAGCAGTGAAGCTAGCGCGAAAGTCCACGAGCAGTACTTC
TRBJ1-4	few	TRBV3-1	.	CASSQDTRVDEKLFF	TGTGCCAGCAGCCAAGATACCAGGGTGGATGAAAAACTGTTTTTT
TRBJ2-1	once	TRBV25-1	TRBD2	CASSEVGLAGPNEQFF	TGTGCCAGCAGTGAGGTGGGACTAGCGGGACCGAATGAGCAGTTCTTC
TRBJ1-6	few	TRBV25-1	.	CASSGILSPLHF	TGTGCCAGCAGTGGAATTCTTTCACCCCTCCACTTT
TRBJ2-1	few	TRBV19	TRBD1	CASSISWQGARNEQFF	TGTGCCAGTAGTATTTCGTGGCAGGGGGCGCGAAATGAGCAGTTCTTC
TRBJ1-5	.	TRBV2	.	CASSSSTGEGQPQHF	TGTGCCAGCAGTTCGAGCACCGGGGAGGGTCAGCCCCAGCATTTT
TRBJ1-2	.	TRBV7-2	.	CASSIDRSNYGYTF	TGTGCCAGCAGCATTGACAGGAGTAACTATGGCTACACCTTC